The T cell receptor (beta chain) under discussion was sequenced for a study of shared clonotypes between healthy human individuals. The sample holds a few counts of this clone. Antigen: not known. Within the sample, other DNA sequences also encode this same CDR3. This table comes from immunoSEQ multiplex PCR, and its TCRdb copy is limited to in-frame clones, with some not included. In the table there are 2 million to 2.5 million clones, roughly 93% of which are singletons. General study results and limits: For naive CD4 cells, approximately 4.7% of clonotypes were shared across a few donors.

The CDR3 runs 12 residues. Deletions cut 0 bases from V and 4 bases from J, with 0 bases between. Germline CDR1 is LNHNV and CDR2 is YYDKDF (reference sequence). The rearrangement links TRBV15 to TRBJ2-2, with unresolved D. Sequenced: naive CD4+ T cells from PBMCs. Subset described: CD45RA+ positively selected. The TCR comes from a man aged 18 to 29 in good health. Some clones in this sample may be carry-over from other donors' samples. The CDR3 reads CATSRDTGELFF. CDR3 DNA sequence: TGTGCCACCAGCAGAGACACCGGGGAGCTGTTTTTT.